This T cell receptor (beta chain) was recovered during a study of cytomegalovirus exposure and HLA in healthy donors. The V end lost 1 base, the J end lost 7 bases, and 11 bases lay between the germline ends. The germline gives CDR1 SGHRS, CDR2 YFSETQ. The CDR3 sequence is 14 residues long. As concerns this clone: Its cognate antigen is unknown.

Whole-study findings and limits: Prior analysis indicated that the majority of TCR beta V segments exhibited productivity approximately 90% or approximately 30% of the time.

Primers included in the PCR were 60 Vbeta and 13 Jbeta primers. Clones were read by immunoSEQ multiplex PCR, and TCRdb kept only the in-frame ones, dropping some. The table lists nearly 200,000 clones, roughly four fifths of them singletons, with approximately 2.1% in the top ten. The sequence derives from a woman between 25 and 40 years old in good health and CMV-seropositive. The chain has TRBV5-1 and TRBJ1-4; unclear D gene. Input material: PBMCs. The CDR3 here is CASSLNSRGEKLFF. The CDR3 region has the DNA TGCGCCAGCAGCTTGAATTCCCGGGGTGAAAAACTGTTTTTT. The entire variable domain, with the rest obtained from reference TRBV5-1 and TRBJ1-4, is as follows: KAGVTQTPRYLIKTRGQQVTLSCSPISGHRSVSWYQQTPGQGLQFLFEYFSETQRNKGNFPGRFSGRQFSNSRSEMNVSTLELGDSALYLCASSLNSRGEKLFFGSGTQLSVL.